The T cell receptor beta chain under discussion was sequenced for a study of blood T cells in healthy people across ages. Only a few counts were recorded for this clonotype. Primed by a sample-barcoded 5' primer and a J-beta primer mix, a second PCR proceeded for 7 to 11 cycles. A single record per CDR3 protein comes from TCRdb applying MiXCR to the 5' RACE reads. The profile shows more than 1,400,000 distinct CDR3 sequences, 35% to 45% of them singletons. Germline V gene sequence: CDR1 SGHRS, CDR2 YFSETQ. The V gene lost 4 bases and the J gene lost 7 bases, with 11 bases spanning the gap. The CDR3 runs to 12 residues.

The sequenced sample consisted of blood. The chain is built from TRBV5-1 and TRBJ1-2; perhaps TRBD1 as D (5 bases). The receptor's source is a woman in her late teens or twenties in good health. The CDR3 region is CASSLPDSGYTF. The CDR3 coding sequence is TGCGCCAGCAGCCTCCCCGACAGTGGCTACACCTTC.